These 7 T cell receptor beta chains were all obtained from the same sample, sequenced in a study of molecular identifiers for immune sequencing clone quantification. MiXCR was run by TCRdb on the PCR reads, yielding one entry per CDR3 protein. The table records a few thousand distinct CDR3 sequences, 18% of them present only once. Material for sequencing was naive CD8+ T cells from blood, with Jurkat cell RNA spiked in. The subset: FACS-sorted CD8+CD4-CCR7+CD45RA+ naive T cells. All receptors derive from a human donor in good health. Some libraries in this study had Jurkat cell RNA spiked in.

In its sample, this clonotype is large (0.1 to 1%). The chain has TRBV7-9 and TRBJ2-7; D may correspond to TRBD1 or TRBD2 (9 bases each). Germline V CDR1 and CDR2: SEHNR, FQNEAQ (reference sequence). This CDR3 has 16 amino acids. Trimming removed 6 bases from V and 4 bases from J, with 22 bases in between. The chain's CDR3 is CASSPSGTGKFYEQYF. CDR3 nucleotide sequence: TGTGCCAGCAGTCCTAGCGGGACAGGGAAATTTTACGAGCAGTACTTC.

This clonotype was recorded a few times. This sequence joins TRBV28 and TRBJ2-7; D gene uncertain. Germline CDR1 reads MDHEN; CDR2 reads SYDVKM. The CDR3 spans 11 residues. V was trimmed by 3 bases and J by 3 bases, leaving 3 bases between them. CDR3 in DNA: TGTGCCAGCAGTTTCCTCTACGAGCAGTACTTC. Its translation is CASSFLYEQYF.

The J gene is TRBJ2-1, the V gene TRBV7-2; TRBD1 or TRBD2 may be the D gene (5 bases each). Trimming cost V 2 bases and J 15 bases, with 17 bases left between them. The CDR3 sequence is 13 residues long. Per the germline V gene, CDR1 is SGHTA and CDR2 is FQGNSA. As DNA, the CDR3 is TGTGCCAGCAGCTTACCTATCGGGGCAGGGAGGTTCTTC. It codes for CASSLPIGAGRFF. Complete variable domain (other parts from reference TRBV7-2 and TRBJ2-1): GAGVSQSPSNKVTEKGKDVELRCDPISGHTALYWYRQSLGQGLEFLIYFQGNSAPDKSGLPSDRFSAERTGGSVSTLTIQRTQQEDSAVYLCASSLPIGAGRFFGPGTRLTVL.

By sample share, this clonotype is medium-sized (0.01 to 0.1%). V and J are TRBV7-2 and TRBJ2-1, with D tentatively TRBD1 (5 bases). Looked up from germline, CDR1 is SGHTA and CDR2 is FQGNSA. Deletions cut 4 bases from V and 8 bases from J, with 9 bases between. The CDR3 covers 12 residues. This chain's CDR3 is CASSWTWDEQFF. DNA for the CDR3: TGTGCCAGCAGCTGGACATGGGATGAGCAGTTCTTC.

In this sample, this clonotype is large. The chain's CDR3 is CASSLAGPYEQYF. The CDR3 coding sequence is TGTGCCAGCAGCTTAGCAGGGCCCTACGAGCAGTACTTC. This chain uses TRBV13 with TRBJ2-7; tentative D call: TRBD1 (5 bases). There are 13 residues in the CDR3. Trimming stripped 1 base from V and 2 bases from J, with 6 bases between. Germline values: CDR1 PRHDT, CDR2 FYEKMQ (reference sequence).

By share of the sample, this clonotype is medium-sized (0.01 to 0.1%). The chain joins TRBV12-3 or TRBV12-4 to TRBJ2-3; perhaps TRBD2 as D (6 bases). V was clipped by 3 bases and J by 6 bases, with 13 bases between them. CDR3 size: 14 residues. In DNA form, the CDR3 reads TGTGCCAGCAGTTTTAGCGGTCCTAGCGATACGCAGTATTTT. It translates to CASSFSGPSDTQYF.

The V and J genes are TRBV3-1 and TRBJ1-4; D perhaps matches TRBD1 (6 bases). The V gene's germline CDR1 is LGHDT and CDR2 YNNKEL (reference sequence). Trimming stripped 5 bases from V and 7 bases from J, with 17 bases between. The CDR3 has 15 residues. CDR3 sequence: CASSAAQGTGEKLFF. CDR3 sequence (DNA): TGTGCCAGCAGCGCAGCACAGGGTACTGGTGAAAAACTGTTTTTT.